The 20 T cell receptor beta chains reported below all come from one sample, sequenced in a study of cytomegalovirus exposure and HLA in healthy donors. The primer mix had 60 Vbeta and 13 Jbeta primers. Sequencing used immunoSEQ multiplex PCR; TCRdb keeps in-frame clones, though not all of them. The sample shows more than 110,000 clones, 70% of them seen only once. The sample consisted of PBMCs. The origin of the receptors is a woman aged 55-75 years in good health and CMV-seropositive.

The rearrangement joins TRBV25-1 to TRBJ2-2, with 8 positions matching TRBD1. Germline V gene sequence: CDR1 MGHDK, CDR2 SYGVNS. CDR3 length: 16 residues. V lost 3 bases, J lost 4 bases, and 7 bases stayed unmatched. The CDR3 region is CASSDPGQGATGELFF. In DNA, the CDR3 is TGTGCCAGCAGTGACCCCGGACAGGGAGCCACCGGGGAGCTGTTTTTT. Variable domain in full (rest from reference TRBV25-1 and TRBJ2-2): EADIYQTPRYLVIGTGKKITLECSQTMGHDKMYWYQQDPGMELHLIHYSYGVNSTEKGDLSSESTVSRIRTEHFPLTLESARPSHTSQYLCASSDPGQGATGELFFGEGSRLTVL.

The J gene is TRBJ1-1, the V gene TRBV10-2; D gene ambiguous. V lost 6 bases, J lost 11 bases, and 16 bases lay in between. This CDR3 has 12 residues. Per the germline V gene, CDR1 is WSHSY and CDR2 is SAAADI. CDR3 loop: CASSALEGSAFF. In DNA, the CDR3 is TGCGCCAGCAGCGCTCTGGAGGGAAGCGCTTTCTTT.

This clone was counted a few times. The chain links TRBV5-1 to TRBJ2-5; 8 bases align to TRBD1. Germline V gene data show CDR1 as SGHRS and CDR2 as YFSETQ. Trimming took 4 bases from V and 5 from J; bases not matched to a gene: 7. This CDR3 spans 14 amino acids. The CDR3 spells CASSRQGAMETQYF. The CDR3, as DNA: TGCGCCAGCAGCCGGCAGGGGGCAATGGAGACCCAGTACTTC.

This chain links TRBV7-8 with TRBJ2-4; D perhaps matches TRBD1 (6 bases). V shed 1 base and J shed 4 bases, with 11 bases lying between them. The CDR3 runs to 15 residues. Germline CDR1 is SGHVS and CDR2 is FQNEAQ. The CDR3 nucleotides read TGTGCCAGCAGCTTAGGGTCAGGGGCAAAAAACATTCAGTACTTC. It yields the protein CASSLGSGAKNIQYF.

The CDR3 nucleotides read TGTGCCAGCAGCGAAGGGACAGGCGCTGACAATGAGCAGTTCTTC. It specifies CASSEGTGADNEQFF. The rearrangement links TRBV9 to TRBJ2-1; TRBD1 aligns across 8 bases. V dropped 3 bases and J dropped 5; count of bases not matched to a gene: 7. The CDR3 is 15 residues long. In germline, CDR1 is SGDLS, CDR2 YYNGEE.

The chain recombines TRBV2 with TRBJ2-2; 13 nucleotides line up with TRBD2. CDR1 is SNHLY and CDR2 is FYNNEI in the germline V gene. The CDR3 has 14 amino acids. V lost 4 bases and J lost 8; bases outside the gene matches: 1. The CDR3 DNA reads TGTGCCAGCAGTGGGACTAGCGGGAGTGGGGAGCTGTTTTTT. It is translated as CASSGTSGSGELFF.

This clone was seen only once. The chain joins TRBV5-4 to TRBJ2-7; no reliable D call. From germline, CDR1 is SGHNT and CDR2 YYREEE (reference sequence). Trimming shortened V by 3 bases and J by 0 bases, and 7 bases separated the two germline ends. CDR3 size: 13 residues. The CDR3 is CASSSPLSYEQYF. The CDR3 DNA reads TGTGCCAGCAGCTCTCCCCTCTCCTACGAGCAGTACTTC.

This clone was seen just once. The chain carries TRBV6-5 and TRBJ2-2, with TRBD1 matching over 7 bases. Germline lookup yields CDR1 MNHEY and CDR2 SVGAGI. Losses at the gene ends were 5 bases for V and 6 bases for J; bases not matched to a gene: 6. The CDR3 covers 14 residues. In DNA form, the CDR3 reads TGTGCCAGCAGTACGACAGGGATAGCCGGGGAGCTGTTTTTT. The encoded protein is CASSTTGIAGELFF.

The chain uses TRBV7-3 and TRBJ2-2; D may be TRBD2 (5 bases). V was clipped by 4 bases and J by 0 bases, with 9 bases between them. From germline, CDR1 is SGHTA and CDR2 FQGTGA. The CDR3 consists of 15 residues. CDR3 amino acids: CASSSGSANTGELFF. In DNA form, the CDR3 reads TGTGCCAGCAGCTCGGGATCCGCGAACACCGGGGAGCTGTTTTTT.

This rearrangement joins TRBV28 to TRBJ1-2; D perhaps matches TRBD1 (6 bases). This CDR3 has 13 amino acids. V gave up 5 bases and J gave up 7 bases, with 14 bases separating them. Looked up from germline, CDR1 is MDHEN and CDR2 is SYDVKM. CDR3 DNA: TGTGCCAGCAGTCTGACAGGCAAGGCTGGCTACACCTTC. It yields the protein CASSLTGKAGYTF.

This clone was observed a handful of times. The rearrangement links TRBV9 to TRBJ1-1; TRBD1 might be the D (5 bases). The CDR3 is 13 residues long. The germline gives CDR1 SGDLS, CDR2 YYNGEE. V lost 5 bases and J 1 base, leaving 9 bases between the germline ends. CDR3 coding DNA: TGTGCCAGCAGTTACGACAGGAACACTGAAGCTTTCTTT. It translates to CASSYDRNTEAFF. The full variable domain, its missing parts supplied by reference TRBV9 and TRBJ1-1, is DSGVTQTPKHLITATGQRVTLRCSPRSGDLSVYWYQQSLDQGLQFLIQYYNGEERAKGNILERFSAQQFPDLHSELNLSSLELGDSALYFCASSYDRNTEAFFGQGTRLTVV.

In its sample, this clone was seen a few times. The chain combines TRBV4-1 with TRBJ2-2; 10 bases align to TRBD2. The CDR3 runs to 19 residues. Germline trimming cut 2 bases from V and 6 bases from J; bases unmatched to any gene: 15. Germline V CDR1 and CDR2: MGHRA, YSYEKL. CDR3 in amino acids: CASSQFLAGVPPRAGELFF. Written as DNA, the CDR3 is TGCGCCAGCAGCCAATTCCTAGCGGGAGTACCCCCTCGGGCCGGGGAGCTGTTTTTT.

V gene TRBV5-4 combines with J gene TRBJ2-1; 7 bases are shared with TRBD2. The CDR3 totals 15 residues. From germline, CDR1 is SGHNT and CDR2 YYREEE (reference sequence). V trimming: 0 bases; J trimming: 8 bases; junction bases outside the gene matches: 8. The CDR3 region is CASSLDGGRADEQFF. CDR3 nucleotides: TGTGCCAGCAGCTTGGATGGGGGGAGGGCCGATGAGCAGTTCTTC.

The chain joins TRBV9 to TRBJ2-7; TRBD2 matches 7 bases. This CDR3 has 13 amino acids. The V and J ends lost 2 bases and 3 bases, in that order; junction bases with no gene match: 2. CDR1 is SGDLS and CDR2 is YYNGEE in the germline V gene. CDR3 bases: TGTGCCAGCAGCGTTGGGACTAACTACGAGCAGTACTTC. This encodes CASSVGTNYEQYF. Complete variable domain (other parts from reference TRBV9 and TRBJ2-7): DSGVTQTPKHLITATGQRVTLRCSPRSGDLSVYWYQQSLDQGLQFLIQYYNGEERAKGNILERFSAQQFPDLHSELNLSSLELGDSALYFCASSVGTNYEQYFGPGTRLTVT.

The table lists this clone with a count of one. An end of the junction differs from the germline gene, which may be a read error. This sequence joins TRBV5-1 and TRBJ1-1; D remains unclear. CDR1 and CDR2 from the germline V gene are SGHRS and YFSETQ. This CDR3 comprises 14 residues. Here the CDR3 reads CASTLNPVNTEAFF. Written as DNA, the CDR3 is TGCGCCAGCACCTTGAATCCGGTGAACACTGAAGCTTTCTTT.

The chain employs TRBV28 and TRBJ1-2, with 9 positions matching TRBD1. Germline V gives CDR1 MDHEN, CDR2 SYDVKM. The junction had 8 bases not matched to a gene; V was cut back by 4 bases and J by 5 bases. This CDR3 comprises 15 residues. CDR3 in amino acids: CASSSPTTGGYGYTF. The DNA for the CDR3 is TGTGCCAGCAGTTCCCCTACGACAGGGGGGTATGGCTACACCTTC.

This clone was observed a few times. J is TRBJ1-5 and V is TRBV18; 12 bases map to TRBD1. The V segment lost 3 bases and the J segment 6 bases; nucleotides outside the gene matches: 3. Germline CDR1 and CDR2: KGHSH and LQKENI. The length of the CDR3 is 15 residues. CDR3 residues: CASSPGQGASQPQHF. The CDR3 nucleotides are TGTGCCAGCTCACCGGGACAGGGGGCGAGTCAGCCCCAGCATTTT.

The CDR3 DNA sequence: TGTGCCAGCTGCCCGGGTGGTTTGAACTACAATGAGCAGTTCTTC. Encoded protein: CASCPGGLNYNEQFF. J is TRBJ2-1 and V is TRBV28; no firm D call. Trimming shortened V by 8 bases and J by 3 bases, and 17 bases separated the two germline ends. The germline V gene encodes CDR1 MDHEN and CDR2 SYDVKM. The CDR3 spans 15 residues.

The genes are TRBV28 and TRBJ1-3; perhaps TRBD1 as D (5 bases). Looked up from germline, CDR1 is MDHEN and CDR2 is SYDVKM. V dropped 5 bases and J dropped 4 bases, with 12 bases sitting between them. This CDR3 has 14 residues. Written as DNA, the CDR3 is TGTGCCAGCAGTACCCCAGGGTCCGGAAACACCATATATTTT. Its protein product is CASSTPGSGNTIYF.

The rearrangement links TRBV5-3 to TRBJ1-5, with D possibly matching TRBD1 (5 bases). TRBV5-3 is identified as an open reading frame with a role that is uncertain. Trimming removed 2 bases from V and 4 bases from J, with 13 bases in between. The length of the CDR3 is 15 residues. The chain's CDR3 is CARSLPGDGNQPQHF. The CDR3 DNA sequence: TGTGCCAGAAGCTTACCGGGGGACGGTAATCAGCCCCAGCATTTT.